The TCR beta chain described here comes from a study of beta chain features in type 1 diabetes. Study-level points and caveats: In all four CD4+ subsets, TCRB CDR3 length was significantly, moderately reduced in type 1 diabetes.

Trimming removed 5 bases from V and 0 bases from J, with 20 bases in between. CDR1 MNHEY and CDR2 SMNVEV come from the germline V gene (reference sequence). The CDR3 covers 17 residues. This clone has only a few counts. Antigen specificity is unknown. Reverse transcribing all isolated RNA meant expressed TCRB transcripts were sequenced. Sequencing was performed with immunoSEQ multiplex PCR; in TCRdb, only in-frame clones are kept and a portion is missing. The repertoire holds hundreds of thousands of clones, with approximately 30% as singletons. The rearrangement uses TRBV27 and TRBJ2-7, with TRBD2 as a possible D gene (6 bases). The clonotype originates from a man aged 18 to 30 in good health. Sequenced material: naive CD4+ T cells from blood. CDR3 protein: CASSTYPGTSTSYEQYF. Written as DNA, the CDR3 is TGTGCCAGCAGTACGTATCCCGGGACTTCTACCTCCTACGAGCAGTACTTC.